This T cell receptor beta chain stems from a study of T cell responses to AZD1222 COVID-19 vaccine. The method was immunoSEQ multiplex PCR; TCRdb's version includes in-frame clones alone and lacks a portion of them. The top ten clones hold 0.91% of a sample with some 150,000 clones, 90% to 95% of them seen once. Germline CDR1 reads SGHTS; CDR2 reads YDEGEE. The CDR3 sequence is 15 residues long. The junction had 18 bases not matched to a gene; V was cut back by 3 bases and J by 13 bases. As regards this clone: Its antigen is not identified.

Study findings and constraints: Only 5 or 6 individuals given AZD1222 were seropositive at baseline. Spike was spanned by vaccine-associated CD4 TCRs, which were dominant at 160-218 and 743-854. The study found Spike-specific TCR breadth and depth rose after two AZD1222 doses.

The starting material was peripheral blood, obtained on day 0 of MenACWY control vaccination. This clonotype was sampled from an adult in good health. The chain joins TRBV5-8 to TRBJ1-2; 7 positions agree with TRBD1. The CDR3 nucleotides are TGTGCCAGCAGCTCCAAGGGACAGAGAACTCGGAGTACCACCTTC. This gives the protein CASSSKGQRTRSTTF. The full variable domain, with the rest looked up from reference TRBV5-8 and TRBJ1-2, is EAGVTQSPTHLIKTRGQQATLRCSPISGHTSVYWYQQALGLGLQFLLWYDEGEERNRGNFPPRFSGRQFPNYSSELNVNALELEDSALYLCASSSKGQRTRSTTFGSGTRLTVV.